This TCR beta chain comes out of a study of blood T cells in healthy people across ages. As to this clonotype: What it binds is unknown.

Researchers report isolating at least 6 million PBMCs per sample. Study-wide findings and caveats: In the absence of known donor CMV status, changes in expanded clonotypes were possibly confounded. A greater number of naive CD4+ cells and higher diversity distinguished long-lived donors from aged donors.

The authors ran a second PCR of about 7 to 11 cycles using a sample-barcoded 5' primer and a J-beta primer mix. TCRdb fed the 5' RACE reads into MiXCR, producing one record per CDR3 protein. The sample shows over 950,000 distinct CDR3 sequences, roughly two fifths of them seen only once. The sequence was obtained from a man younger than 35 in good health. Source material: blood.

The CDR3 DNA sequence: TGCAGTGCTAGGGGCGGGGAATCAGATACGCAGTATTTT. As protein: CSARGGESDTQYF. The chain couples TRBV20-1 to TRBJ2-3, with TRBD2 as a possible D gene (6 bases). CDR3 length equals 13 residues. The V gene's germline CDR1 is DFQATT and CDR2 SNEGSKA (reference sequence). Trimming removed 3 bases from V and 4 bases from J, with 11 bases in between.